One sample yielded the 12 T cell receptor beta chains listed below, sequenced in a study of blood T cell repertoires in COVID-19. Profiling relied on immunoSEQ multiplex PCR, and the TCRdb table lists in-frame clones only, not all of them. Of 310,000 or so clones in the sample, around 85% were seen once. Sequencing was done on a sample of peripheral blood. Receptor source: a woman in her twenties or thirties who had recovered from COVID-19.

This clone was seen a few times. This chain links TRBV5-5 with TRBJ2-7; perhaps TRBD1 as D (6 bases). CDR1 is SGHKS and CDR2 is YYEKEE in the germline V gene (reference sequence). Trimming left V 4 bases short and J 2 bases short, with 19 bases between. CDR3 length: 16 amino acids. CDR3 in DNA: TGTGCCAGCAGCGGCCTACCTCAGGGGTACCCCTACGAGCAGTACTTC. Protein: CASSGLPQGYPYEQYF.

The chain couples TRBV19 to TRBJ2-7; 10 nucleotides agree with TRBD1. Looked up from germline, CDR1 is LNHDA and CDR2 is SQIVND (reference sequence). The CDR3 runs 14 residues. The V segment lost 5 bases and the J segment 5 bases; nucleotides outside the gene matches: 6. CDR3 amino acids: CASSAGTGDHEQYF. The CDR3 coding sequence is TGTGCCAGTAGTGCGGGGACAGGGGACCACGAGCAGTACTTC.

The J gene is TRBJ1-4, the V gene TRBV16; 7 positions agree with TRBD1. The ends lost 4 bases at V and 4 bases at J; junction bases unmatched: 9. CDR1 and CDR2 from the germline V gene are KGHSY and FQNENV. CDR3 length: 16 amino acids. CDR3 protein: CASSRAGTAGNEKLFF. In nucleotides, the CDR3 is TGTGCCAGCAGCCGGGCGGGGACAGCCGGTAATGAAAAACTGTTTTTT.

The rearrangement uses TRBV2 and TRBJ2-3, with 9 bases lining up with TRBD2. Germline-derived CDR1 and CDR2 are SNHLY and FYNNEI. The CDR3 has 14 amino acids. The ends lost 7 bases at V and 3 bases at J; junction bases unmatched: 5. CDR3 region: CASTLGLATDTQYF. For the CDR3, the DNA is TGTGCCAGCACTCTCGGACTAGCGACAGATACGCAGTATTTT.

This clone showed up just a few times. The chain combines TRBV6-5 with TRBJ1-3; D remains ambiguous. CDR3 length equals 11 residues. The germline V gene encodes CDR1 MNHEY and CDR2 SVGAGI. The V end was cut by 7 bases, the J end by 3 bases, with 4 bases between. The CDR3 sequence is CASTVGNTIYF. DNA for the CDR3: TGTGCCAGCACCGTTGGAAACACCATATATTTT.

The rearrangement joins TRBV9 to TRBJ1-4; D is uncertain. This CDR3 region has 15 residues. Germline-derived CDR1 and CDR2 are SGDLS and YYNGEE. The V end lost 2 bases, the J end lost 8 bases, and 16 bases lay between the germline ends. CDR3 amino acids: CASSVSSGVGEKLFF. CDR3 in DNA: TGTGCCAGCAGCGTCTCCTCCGGGGTGGGGGAAAAACTGTTTTTT.

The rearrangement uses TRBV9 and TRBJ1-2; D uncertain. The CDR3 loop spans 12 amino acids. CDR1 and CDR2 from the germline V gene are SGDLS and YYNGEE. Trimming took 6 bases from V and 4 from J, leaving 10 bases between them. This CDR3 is CASKGVAYGYTF. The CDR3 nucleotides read TGTGCCAGCAAAGGAGTTGCCTATGGCTACACCTTC.

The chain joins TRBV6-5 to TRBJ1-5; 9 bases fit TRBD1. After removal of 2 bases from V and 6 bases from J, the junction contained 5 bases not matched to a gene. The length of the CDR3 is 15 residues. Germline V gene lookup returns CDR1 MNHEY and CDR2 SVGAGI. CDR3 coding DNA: TGTGCCAGCAGTTACCCTGGGACAGGGAGTCAGCCCCAGCATTTT. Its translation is CASSYPGTGSQPQHF.

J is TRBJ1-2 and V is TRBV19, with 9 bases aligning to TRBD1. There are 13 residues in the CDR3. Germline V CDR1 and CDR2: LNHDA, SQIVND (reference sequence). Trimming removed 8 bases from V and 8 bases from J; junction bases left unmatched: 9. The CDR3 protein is CASAPDRGIGYTF. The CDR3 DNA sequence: TGTGCCAGTGCCCCGGACAGGGGAATCGGCTACACCTTC.

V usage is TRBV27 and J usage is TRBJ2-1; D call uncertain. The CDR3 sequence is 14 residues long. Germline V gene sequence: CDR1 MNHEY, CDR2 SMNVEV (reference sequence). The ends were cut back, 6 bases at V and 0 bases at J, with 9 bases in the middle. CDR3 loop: CASRHPSSYNEQFF. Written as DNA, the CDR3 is TGTGCCAGCAGGCACCCGAGCTCCTACAATGAGCAGTTCTTC.

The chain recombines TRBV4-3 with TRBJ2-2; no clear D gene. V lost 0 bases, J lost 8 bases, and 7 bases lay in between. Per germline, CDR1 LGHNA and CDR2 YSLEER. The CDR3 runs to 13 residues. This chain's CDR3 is CASSQDWQGELFF. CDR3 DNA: TGCGCCAGCAGCCAAGACTGGCAAGGGGAGCTGTTTTTT.

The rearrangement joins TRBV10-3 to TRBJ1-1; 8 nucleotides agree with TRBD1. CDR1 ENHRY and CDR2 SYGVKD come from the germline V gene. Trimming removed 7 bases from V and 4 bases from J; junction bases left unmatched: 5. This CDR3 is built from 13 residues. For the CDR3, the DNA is TGTGCCATCACGGGACAGGAGGGCACTGAAGCTTTCTTT. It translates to CAITGQEGTEAFF.